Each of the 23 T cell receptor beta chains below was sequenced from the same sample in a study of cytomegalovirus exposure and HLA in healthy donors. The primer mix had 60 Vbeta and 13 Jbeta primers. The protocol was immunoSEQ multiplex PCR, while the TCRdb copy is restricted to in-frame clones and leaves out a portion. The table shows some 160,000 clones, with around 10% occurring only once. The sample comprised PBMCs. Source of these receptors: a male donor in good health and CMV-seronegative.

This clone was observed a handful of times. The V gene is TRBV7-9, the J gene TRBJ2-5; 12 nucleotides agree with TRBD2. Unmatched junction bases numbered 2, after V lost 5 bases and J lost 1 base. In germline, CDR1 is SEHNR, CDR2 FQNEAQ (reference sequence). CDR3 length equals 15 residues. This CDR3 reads CASSRLAGAQETQYF. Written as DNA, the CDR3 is TGTGCCAGCAGCCGACTAGCGGGAGCCCAAGAGACCCAGTACTTC.

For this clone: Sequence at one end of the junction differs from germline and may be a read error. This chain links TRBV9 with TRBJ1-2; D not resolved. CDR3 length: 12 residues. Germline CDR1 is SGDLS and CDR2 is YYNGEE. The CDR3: CASSVTNYSYTF. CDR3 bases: TGTGCCAGCAGCGTAACTAACTATAGCTACACCTTC.

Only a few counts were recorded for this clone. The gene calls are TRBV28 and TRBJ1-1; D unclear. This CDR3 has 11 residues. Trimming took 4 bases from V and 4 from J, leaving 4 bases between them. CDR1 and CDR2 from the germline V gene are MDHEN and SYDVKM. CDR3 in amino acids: CASSWPTEAFF. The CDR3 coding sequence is TGTGCCAGCAGTTGGCCCACTGAAGCTTTCTTT.

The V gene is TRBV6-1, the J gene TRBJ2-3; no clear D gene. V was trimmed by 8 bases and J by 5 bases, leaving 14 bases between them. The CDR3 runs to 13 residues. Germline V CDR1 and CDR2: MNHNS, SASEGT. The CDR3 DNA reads TGTGCCAGCTCGGGTAGTCAGTTAGATACGCAGTATTTT. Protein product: CASSGSQLDTQYF.

As DNA, the CDR3 is TGTGCCAGCAGCAACCCTGGTATATTCGGAGGAAATGAAAAACTGTTTTTT. Its translation: CASSNPGIFGGNEKLFF. The chain combines TRBV7-9 with TRBJ1-4; D gene uncertain. The CDR3 spans 17 residues. Looked up from germline, CDR1 is SEHNR and CDR2 is FQNEAQ (reference sequence). Deletions cut 5 bases from V and 5 bases from J, with 21 bases between.

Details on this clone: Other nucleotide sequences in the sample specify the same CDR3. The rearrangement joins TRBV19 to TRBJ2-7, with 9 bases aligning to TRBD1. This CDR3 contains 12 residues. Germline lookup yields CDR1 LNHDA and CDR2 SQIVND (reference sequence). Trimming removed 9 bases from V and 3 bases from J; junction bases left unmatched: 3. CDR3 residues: CASSDRGYEQYF. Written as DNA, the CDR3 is TGTGCCAGCTCGGACAGGGGCTACGAGCAGTACTTC.

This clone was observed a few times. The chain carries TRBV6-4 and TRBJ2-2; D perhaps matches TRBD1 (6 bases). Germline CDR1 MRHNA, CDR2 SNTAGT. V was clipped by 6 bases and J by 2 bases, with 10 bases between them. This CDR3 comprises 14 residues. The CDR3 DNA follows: TGTGCCAGCAGGAGGACAGTAAACACCGGGGAGCTGTTTTTT. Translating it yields CASRRTVNTGELFF.

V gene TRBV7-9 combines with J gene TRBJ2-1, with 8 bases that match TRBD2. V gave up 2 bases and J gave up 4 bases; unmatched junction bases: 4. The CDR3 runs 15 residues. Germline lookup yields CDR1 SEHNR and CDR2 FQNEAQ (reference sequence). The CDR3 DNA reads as TGTGCCAGCAGCTTAAGCGGGGGAGCATACAATGAGCAGTTCTTC. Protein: CASSLSGGAYNEQFF. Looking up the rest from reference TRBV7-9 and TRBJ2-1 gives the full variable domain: DTGVSQNPRHKITKRGQNVTFRCDPISEHNRLYWYRQTLGQGPEFLTYFQNEAQLEKSRLLSDRFSAERPKGSFSTLEIQRTEQGDSAMYLCASSLSGGAYNEQFFGPGTRLTVL.

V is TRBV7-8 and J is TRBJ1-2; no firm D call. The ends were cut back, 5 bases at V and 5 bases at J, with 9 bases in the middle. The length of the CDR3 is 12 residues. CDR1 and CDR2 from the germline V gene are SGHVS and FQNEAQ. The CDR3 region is CASSTKEYGYTF. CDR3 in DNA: TGTGCCAGCAGCACTAAGGAGTATGGCTACACCTTC.

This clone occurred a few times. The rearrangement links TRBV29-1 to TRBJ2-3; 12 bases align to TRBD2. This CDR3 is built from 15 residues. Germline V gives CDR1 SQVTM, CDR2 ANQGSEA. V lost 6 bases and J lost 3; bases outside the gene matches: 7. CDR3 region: CSVGGLAGLTDTQYF. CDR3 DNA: TGCAGCGTGGGTGGACTAGCGGGGCTGACAGATACGCAGTATTTT.

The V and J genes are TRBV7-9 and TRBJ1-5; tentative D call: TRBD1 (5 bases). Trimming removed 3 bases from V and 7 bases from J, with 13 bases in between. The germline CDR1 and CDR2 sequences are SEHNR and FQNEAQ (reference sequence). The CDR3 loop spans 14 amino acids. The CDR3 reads CASSLGSGWQPQHF. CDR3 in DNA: TGTGCCAGCAGCTTGGGGTCAGGGTGGCAGCCCCAGCATTTT.

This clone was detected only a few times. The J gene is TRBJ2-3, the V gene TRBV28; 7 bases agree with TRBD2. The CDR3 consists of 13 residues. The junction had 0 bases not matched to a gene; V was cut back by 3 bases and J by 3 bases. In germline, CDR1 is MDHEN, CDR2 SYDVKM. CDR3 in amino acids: CASSLGGTDTQYF. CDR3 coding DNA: TGTGCCAGCAGTTTGGGGGGGACAGATACGCAGTATTTT. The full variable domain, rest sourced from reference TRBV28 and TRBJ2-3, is DVKVTQSSRYLVKRTGEKVFLECVQDMDHENMFWYRQDPGLGLRLIYFSYDVKMKEKGDIPEGYSVSREKKERFSLILESASTNQTSMYLCASSLGGTDTQYFGPGTRLTVL.

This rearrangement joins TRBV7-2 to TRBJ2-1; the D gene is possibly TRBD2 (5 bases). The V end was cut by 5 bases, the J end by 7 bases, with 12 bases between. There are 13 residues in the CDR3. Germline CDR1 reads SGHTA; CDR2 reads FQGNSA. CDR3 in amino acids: CASSPSERNEQFF. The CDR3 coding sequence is TGTGCCAGCAGCCCCTCGGAGCGGAATGAGCAGTTCTTC.

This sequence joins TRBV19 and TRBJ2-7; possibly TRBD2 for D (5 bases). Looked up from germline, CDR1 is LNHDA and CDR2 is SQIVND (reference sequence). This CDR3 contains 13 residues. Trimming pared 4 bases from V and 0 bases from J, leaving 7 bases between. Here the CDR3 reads CASSRAVSYEQYF. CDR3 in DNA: TGTGCCAGTAGTAGAGCGGTCTCCTACGAGCAGTACTTC.

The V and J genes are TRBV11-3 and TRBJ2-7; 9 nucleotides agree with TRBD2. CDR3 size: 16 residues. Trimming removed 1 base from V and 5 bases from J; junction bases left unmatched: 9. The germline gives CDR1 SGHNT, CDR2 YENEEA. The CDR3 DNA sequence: TGTGCCAGCAGCTTAGCCAGCGGGAGGCCCGAGAACGAGCAGTACTTC. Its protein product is CASSLASGRPENEQYF.

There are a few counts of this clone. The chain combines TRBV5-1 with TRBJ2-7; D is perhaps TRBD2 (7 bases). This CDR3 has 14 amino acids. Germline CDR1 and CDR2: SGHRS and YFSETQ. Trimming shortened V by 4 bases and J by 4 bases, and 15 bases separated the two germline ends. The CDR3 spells CASSGLAGAYEQYF. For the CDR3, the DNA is TGCGCCAGCAGCGGACTGGCGGGGGCTTACGAGCAGTACTTC.

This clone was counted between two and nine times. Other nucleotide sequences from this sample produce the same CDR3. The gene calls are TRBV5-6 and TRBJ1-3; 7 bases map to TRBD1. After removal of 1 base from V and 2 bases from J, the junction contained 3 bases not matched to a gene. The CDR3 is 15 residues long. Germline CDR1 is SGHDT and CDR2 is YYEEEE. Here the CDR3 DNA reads TGTGCCAGCAGCTTGCTAACAGGGGCTGGAAACACCATATATTTT. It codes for CASSLLTGAGNTIYF.

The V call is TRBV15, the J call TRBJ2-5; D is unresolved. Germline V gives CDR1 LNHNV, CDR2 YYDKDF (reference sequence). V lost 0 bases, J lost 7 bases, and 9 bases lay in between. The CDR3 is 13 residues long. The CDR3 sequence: CATSRDRSWTQYF. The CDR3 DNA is TGTGCCACCAGCAGAGATCGGTCATGGACCCAGTACTTC.

CDR3 protein: CASSQDEVGGGAWNEQFF. The DNA for the CDR3 is TGTGCCAGCAGCCAAGATGAGGTCGGCGGGGGGGCCTGGAATGAGCAGTTCTTC. The chain uses TRBV4-2 and TRBJ2-1, with TRBD2 identical over 9 bases. Germline lookup yields CDR1 LGHNA and CDR2 YNFKEQ. V shed 0 bases, J shed 7 bases, and the junction held 13 bases outside the gene matches. The CDR3 is 18 amino acids.

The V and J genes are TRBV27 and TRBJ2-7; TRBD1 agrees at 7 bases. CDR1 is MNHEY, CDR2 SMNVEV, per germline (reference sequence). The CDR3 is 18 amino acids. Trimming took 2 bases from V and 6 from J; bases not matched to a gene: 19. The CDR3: CASSLTGDPYYATREQYF. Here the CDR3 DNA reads TGTGCCAGCAGTTTAACAGGGGACCCCTACTACGCCACTCGCGAGCAGTACTTC.

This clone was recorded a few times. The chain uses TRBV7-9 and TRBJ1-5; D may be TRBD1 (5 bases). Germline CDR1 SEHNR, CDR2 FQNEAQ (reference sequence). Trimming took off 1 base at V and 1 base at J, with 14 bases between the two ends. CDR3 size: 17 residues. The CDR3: CASSLVLGEGSNQPQHF. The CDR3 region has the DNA TGTGCCAGCAGCTTAGTTTTGGGGGAGGGGAGCAATCAGCCCCAGCATTTT.

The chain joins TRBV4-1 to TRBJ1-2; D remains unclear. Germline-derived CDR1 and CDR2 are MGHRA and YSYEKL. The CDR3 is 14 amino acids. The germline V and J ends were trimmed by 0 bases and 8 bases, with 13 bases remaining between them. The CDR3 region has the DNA TGCGCCAGCAGCCAAGAACGCGGAATATTCGGCTACACCTTC. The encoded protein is CASSQERGIFGYTF.

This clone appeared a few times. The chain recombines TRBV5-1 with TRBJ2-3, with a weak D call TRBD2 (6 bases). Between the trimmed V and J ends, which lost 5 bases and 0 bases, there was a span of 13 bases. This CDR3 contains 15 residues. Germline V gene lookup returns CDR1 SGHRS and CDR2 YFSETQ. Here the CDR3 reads CASSSTRPSTDTQYF. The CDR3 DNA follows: TGCGCCAGCAGTTCGACTAGACCTAGCACAGATACGCAGTATTTT. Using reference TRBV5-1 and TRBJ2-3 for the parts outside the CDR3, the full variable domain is KAGVTQTPRYLIKTRGQQVTLSCSPISGHRSVSWYQQTPGQGLQFLFEYFSETQRNKGNFPGRFSGRQFSNSRSEMNVSTLELGDSALYLCASSSTRPSTDTQYFGPGTRLTVL.